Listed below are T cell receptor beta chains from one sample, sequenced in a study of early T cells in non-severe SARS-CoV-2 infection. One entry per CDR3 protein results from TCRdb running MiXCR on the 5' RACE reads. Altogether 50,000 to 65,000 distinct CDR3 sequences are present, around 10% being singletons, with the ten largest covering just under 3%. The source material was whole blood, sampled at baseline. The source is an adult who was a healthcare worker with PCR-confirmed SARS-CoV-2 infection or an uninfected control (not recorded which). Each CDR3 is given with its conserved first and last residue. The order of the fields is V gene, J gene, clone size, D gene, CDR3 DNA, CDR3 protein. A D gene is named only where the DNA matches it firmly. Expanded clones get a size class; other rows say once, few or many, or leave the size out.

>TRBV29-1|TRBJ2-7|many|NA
TGCAGCGCAGACAATAACTACGAGCAGTACTTC
CSADNNYEQYF
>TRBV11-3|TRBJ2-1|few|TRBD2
TGTGCCAGCAGCTCGACTAGCGGGGGTGACAATGAGCAGTTCTTC
CASSSTSGGDNEQFF
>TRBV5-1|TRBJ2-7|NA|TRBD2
TGCGCCAGCAAGGCGGGACTAGCGATTTACGAGCAGTACTTC
CASKAGLAIYEQYF
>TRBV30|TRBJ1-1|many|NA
TGTGCCTGGAGGGCGAGGACGCTTTCGAGTGAAGCTTTCTTT
CAWRARTLSSEAFF
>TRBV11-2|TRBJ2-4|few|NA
TGTGCCAGCAGCTTGGAACAGGGTTGGGACATTCAGTACTTC
CASSLEQGWDIQYF
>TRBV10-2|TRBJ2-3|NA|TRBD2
TGCGCCAGCAGTGTTGCGGGGGGCGCAGATACGCAGTATTTT
CASSVAGGADTQYF
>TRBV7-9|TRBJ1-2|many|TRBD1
TGTGCCAGCAGCCCCCTGGCAGGGGGCAATGGCTACACCTTC
CASSPLAGGNGYTF
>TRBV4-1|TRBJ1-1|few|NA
TGCGCCAGCAGCCAAGATCTTCAGACTGAAGCTTTCTTT
CASSQDLQTEAFF
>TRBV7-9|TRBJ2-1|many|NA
TGTGCCAGCATGTGGGCCTCCTTCGGGGATGAGCAGTTCTTC
CASMWASFGDEQFF
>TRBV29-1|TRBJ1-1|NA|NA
TGCAGCGTTGACAACCTGAGGGGGTCGGGCACTGAAGCTTTCTTT
CSVDNLRGSGTEAFF
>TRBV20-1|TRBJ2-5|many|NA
TGCAGTGCTAGAGTGGCCGGGGAGACCCAGTACTTC
CSARVAGETQYF
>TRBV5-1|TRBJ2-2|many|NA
TGCGCCAGCAGCTTGGGATTCGCCGGGGAGCTGTTTTTT
CASSLGFAGELFF